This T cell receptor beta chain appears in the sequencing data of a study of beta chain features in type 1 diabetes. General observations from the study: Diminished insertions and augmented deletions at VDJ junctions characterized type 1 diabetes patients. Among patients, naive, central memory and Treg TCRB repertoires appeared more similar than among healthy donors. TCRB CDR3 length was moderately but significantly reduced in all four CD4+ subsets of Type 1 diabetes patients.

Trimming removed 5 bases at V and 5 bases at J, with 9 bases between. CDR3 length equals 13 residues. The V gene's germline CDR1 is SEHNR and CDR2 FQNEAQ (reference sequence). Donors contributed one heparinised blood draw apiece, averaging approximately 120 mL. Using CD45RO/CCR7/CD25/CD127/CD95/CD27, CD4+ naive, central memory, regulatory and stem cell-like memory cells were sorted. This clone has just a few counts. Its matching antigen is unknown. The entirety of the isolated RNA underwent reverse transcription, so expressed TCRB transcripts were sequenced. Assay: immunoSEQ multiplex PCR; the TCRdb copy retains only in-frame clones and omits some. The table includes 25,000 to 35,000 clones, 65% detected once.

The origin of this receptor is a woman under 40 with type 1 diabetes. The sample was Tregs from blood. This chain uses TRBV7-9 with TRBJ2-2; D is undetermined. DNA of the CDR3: TGTGCCAGCAGCCTCCTTTATACCGGGGAGCTGTTTTTT. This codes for CASSLLYTGELFF.